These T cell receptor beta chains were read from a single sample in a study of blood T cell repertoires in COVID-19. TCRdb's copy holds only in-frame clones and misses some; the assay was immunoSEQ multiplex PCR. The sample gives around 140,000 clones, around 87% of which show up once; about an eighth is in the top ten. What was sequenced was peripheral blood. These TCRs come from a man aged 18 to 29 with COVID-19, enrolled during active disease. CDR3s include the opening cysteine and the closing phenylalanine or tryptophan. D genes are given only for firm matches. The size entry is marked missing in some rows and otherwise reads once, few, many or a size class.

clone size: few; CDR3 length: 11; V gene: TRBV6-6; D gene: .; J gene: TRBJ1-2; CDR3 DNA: TGTGCCAGCAGTTATTCTTTCGTCTACACCTTC; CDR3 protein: CASSYSFVYTF
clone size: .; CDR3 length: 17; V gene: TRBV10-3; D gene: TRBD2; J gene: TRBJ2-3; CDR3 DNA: TGTGCCATCACCAGGACTAGCGGGAGTCGGGTCTCAGATACGCAGTATTTT; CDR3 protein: CAITRTSGSRVSDTQYF
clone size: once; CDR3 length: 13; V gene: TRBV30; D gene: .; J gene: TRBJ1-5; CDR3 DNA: TGTGCCTGGAGTCGCAGATACAATCAGCCCCAGCATTTT; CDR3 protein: CAWSRRYNQPQHF
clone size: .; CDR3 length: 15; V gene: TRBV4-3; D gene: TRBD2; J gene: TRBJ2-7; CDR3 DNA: TGCGCCAGCAGCCTCTGGACTAGCGGGAGCTACGAGCAGTACTTC; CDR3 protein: CASSLWTSGSYEQYF
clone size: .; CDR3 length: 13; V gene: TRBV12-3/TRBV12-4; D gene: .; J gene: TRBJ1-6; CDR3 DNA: TGTGCCAGCAGGAGGAGAAATAATTCACCCCTCCACTTT; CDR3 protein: CASRRRNNSPLHF
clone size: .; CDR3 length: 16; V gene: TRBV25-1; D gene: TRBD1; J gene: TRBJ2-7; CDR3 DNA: TGTGCCAGCAGTGAATTTCGGGACAGCTACTCCTACGAGCAGTACTTC; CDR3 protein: CASSEFRDSYSYEQYF
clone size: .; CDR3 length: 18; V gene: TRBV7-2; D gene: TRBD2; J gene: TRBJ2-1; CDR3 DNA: TGTGCCAGCAGCTTTTTCCCCGGGACTAGCGGGAGATTAAATGAGCAGTTCTTC; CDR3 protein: CASSFFPGTSGRLNEQFF
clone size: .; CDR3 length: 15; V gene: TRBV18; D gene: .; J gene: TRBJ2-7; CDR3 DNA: TGTGCCAGCTCACCACCATTGGTCAGCTCCTACGAGCAGTACTTC; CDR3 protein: CASSPPLVSSYEQYF
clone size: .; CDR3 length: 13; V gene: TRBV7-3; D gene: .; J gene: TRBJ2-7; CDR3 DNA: TGTGCCAGCGGGGACACGGCCTCCTACGAGCAGTACTTC; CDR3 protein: CASGDTASYEQYF
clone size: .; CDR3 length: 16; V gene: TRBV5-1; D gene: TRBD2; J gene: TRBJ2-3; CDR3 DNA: TGCGCCAGCAGCCGCGGGGATAGCGGGAGGGCGGATACGCAGTATTTT; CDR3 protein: CASSRGDSGRADTQYF
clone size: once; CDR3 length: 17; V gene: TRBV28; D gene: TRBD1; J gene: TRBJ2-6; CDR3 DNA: TGTGCCAGCAGTTTTCGGGACAGATATTCTGGGGCCAACGTCCTGACTTTC; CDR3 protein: CASSFRDRYSGANVLTF
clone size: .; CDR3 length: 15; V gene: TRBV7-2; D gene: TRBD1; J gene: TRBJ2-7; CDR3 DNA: TGTGCCAGCAGCTTAGGGGGACAGGGAACCTACGAGCAGTACTTC; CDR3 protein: CASSLGGQGTYEQYF
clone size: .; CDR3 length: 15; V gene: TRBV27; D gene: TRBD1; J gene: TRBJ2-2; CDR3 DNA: TGTGCCAGCAGTTCGGACAGGGTAGGGATTGGGGAGCTGTTTTTT; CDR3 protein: CASSSDRVGIGELFF
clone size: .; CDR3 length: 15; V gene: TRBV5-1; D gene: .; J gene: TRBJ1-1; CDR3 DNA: TGCGCCAGCAGCTTGGCGCAGGGCATGAACACTGAAGCTTTCTTT; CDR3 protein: CASSLAQGMNTEAFF
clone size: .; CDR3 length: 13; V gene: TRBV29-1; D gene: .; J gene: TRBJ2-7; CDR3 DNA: TGCAGCGCCCTGGGCAGGGGCGAGTACGAGCAGTACTTC; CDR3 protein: CSALGRGEYEQYF
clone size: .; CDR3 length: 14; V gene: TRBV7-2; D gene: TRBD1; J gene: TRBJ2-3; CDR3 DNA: TGTGCCAGCAGCCTCGACAGGGGGCTGGATACGCAGTATTTT; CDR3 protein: CASSLDRGLDTQYF
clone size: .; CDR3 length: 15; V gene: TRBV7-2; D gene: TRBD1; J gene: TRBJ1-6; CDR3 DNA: TGTGCCAGCAGCCTTGGGGACAGGGTCAATTCACCCCTCCACTTT; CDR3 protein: CASSLGDRVNSPLHF
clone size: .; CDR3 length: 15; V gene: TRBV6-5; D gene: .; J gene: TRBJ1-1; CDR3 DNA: TGTGCCAGCAGTTACTCGGCCGGGTATGGCACTGAAGCTTTCTTT; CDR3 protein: CASSYSAGYGTEAFF
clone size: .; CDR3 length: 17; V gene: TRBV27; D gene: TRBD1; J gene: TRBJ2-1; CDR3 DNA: TGTGCCAGCAGTCGACGAAGGGGGGACAGGGTGCACAATGAGCAGTTCTTC; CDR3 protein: CASSRRRGDRVHNEQFF
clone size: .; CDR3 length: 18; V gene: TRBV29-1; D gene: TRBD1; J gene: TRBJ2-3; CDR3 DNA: TGCAGCGTCTGGGACAGGGGGCTAAAAGGTTCTCGAACAGATACGCAGTATTTT; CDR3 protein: CSVWDRGLKGSRTDTQYF
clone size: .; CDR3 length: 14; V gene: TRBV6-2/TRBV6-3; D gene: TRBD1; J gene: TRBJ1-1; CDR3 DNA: TGTGCCAGCAGTTCCCCGGGACAGGGAACTGAAGCTTTCTTT; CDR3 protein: CASSSPGQGTEAFF
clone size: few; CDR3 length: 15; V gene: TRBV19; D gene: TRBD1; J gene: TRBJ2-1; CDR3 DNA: TGTGCCAGTAGTAAAGACCGGGACAGGGTCAATGAGCAGTTCTTC; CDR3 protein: CASSKDRDRVNEQFF
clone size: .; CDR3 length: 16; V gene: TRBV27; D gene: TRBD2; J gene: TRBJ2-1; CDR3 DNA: TGTGCCAGCAGTTTATTTCCGGGAGGGCCTACGAATGAGCAGTTCTTC; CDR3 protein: CASSLFPGGPTNEQFF